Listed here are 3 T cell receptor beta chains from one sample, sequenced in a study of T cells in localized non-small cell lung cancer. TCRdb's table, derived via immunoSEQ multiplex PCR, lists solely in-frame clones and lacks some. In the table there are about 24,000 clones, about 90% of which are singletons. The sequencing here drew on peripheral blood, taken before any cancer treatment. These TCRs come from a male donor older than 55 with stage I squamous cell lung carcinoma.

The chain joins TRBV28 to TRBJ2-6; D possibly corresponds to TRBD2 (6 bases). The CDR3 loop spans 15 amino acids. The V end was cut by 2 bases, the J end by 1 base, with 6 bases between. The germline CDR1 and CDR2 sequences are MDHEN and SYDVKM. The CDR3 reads CASSLGGSGANVLTF. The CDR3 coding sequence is TGTGCCAGCAGTTTAGGGGGGTCTGGGGCCAACGTCCTGACTTTC.

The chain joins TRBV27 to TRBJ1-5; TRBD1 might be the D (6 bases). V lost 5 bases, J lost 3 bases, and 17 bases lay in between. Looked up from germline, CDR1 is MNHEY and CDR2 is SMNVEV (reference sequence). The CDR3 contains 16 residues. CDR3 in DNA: TGTGCCAGCAGTCCCGCTGACAGGCTTAACAATCAGCCCCAGCATTTT. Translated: CASSPADRLNNQPQHF.

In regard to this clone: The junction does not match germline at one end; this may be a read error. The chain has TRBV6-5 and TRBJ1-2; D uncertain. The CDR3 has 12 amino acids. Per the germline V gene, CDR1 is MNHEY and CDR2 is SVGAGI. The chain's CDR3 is CARSSHNYGYTF. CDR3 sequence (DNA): TGTGCCCGCAGTAGTCATAACTATGGCTACACCTTC.